The T cell receptor (beta chain) described here comes from a study of CD8+ T cells in alopecia areata. Study-wide background: Patients in the study were on tofacitinib for 6 to 18 months, then off it for 6 months. Affected scalp percentage determined the severity score of treated patients.

Sequencing templates came from extracted RNA that was reverse transcribed into cDNA. Only in-frame clones appear in the TCRdb table, and some are missing; sequencing was by immunoSEQ multiplex PCR. The sample holds 130,000 or so clones; 70% to 90% are singletons and the top ten take 13%. As to this clone: The antigen remains undetermined. This sample includes further DNA sequences coding for the same CDR3.

The sample's treatment: oral pan-JAK inhibitor, 5-10 mg twice daily. Study-wide findings and caveats: Amid tofacitinib therapy, many expanded lesional clones stayed present in scalp and blood. The study found higher clonality in lesional than normal scalp, especially in alopecia totalis/universalis.

The germline gives CDR1 SGHNT, CDR2 YYREEE (reference sequence). The CDR3 runs 11 residues. V lost 1 base to trimming and J lost 6 bases, with 5 bases between them. The sample in question was CD8+ T cells sorted from blood, obtained at week 4, from a patient treated with tofacitinib. This sequence was found in a human donor with alopecia areata. V and J are TRBV5-4 and TRBJ2-7; D uncertain. The DNA for the CDR3 is TGTGCCAGCAGCTTGAGTGGCGAGCAGTACTTC. Encoded protein: CASSLSGEQYF.